The rows below give T cell receptor beta chains drawn from one sample of a study of T cells in localized non-small cell lung cancer. Profiled with immunoSEQ multiplex PCR; TCRdb holds only in-frame clones, not every one. The sample holds more than 15,000 clones; roughly 89% are singletons and the top ten take around 3.6%. Material: peripheral blood, obtained before any cancer treatment. Every receptor here comes from a male donor aged 60 or older with stage II squamous cell lung carcinoma. Both conserved end residues are part of each CDR3. Each record gives: D gene, clone size, J gene, V gene, CDR3 protein, CDR3 DNA. A D gene is named only where the DNA matches it firmly. Where a row states a size, it is once, few, many or the class of an expanded clone; other rows omit it.

d_call: NA
clone_size: NA
j_call: TRBJ1-6
v_call: TRBV4-2
cdr3_aa: CASSPQEGDNSPLHF
cdr3_nt: TGTGCCAGCAGCCCCCAGGAGGGGGACAATTCACCCCTCCACTTT

d_call: TRBD1
clone_size: once
j_call: TRBJ2-5
v_call: TRBV5-1
cdr3_aa: CASSQITGGAETQYF
cdr3_nt: TGCGCCAGCAGCCAAATTACAGGGGGCGCAGAGACCCAGTACTTC

d_call: TRBD2
clone_size: NA
j_call: TRBJ2-7
v_call: TRBV29-1
cdr3_aa: CSVITSGSYEQYF
cdr3_nt: TGCAGCGTTATAACTAGCGGGTCCTACGAGCAGTACTTC

d_call: NA
clone_size: NA
j_call: TRBJ2-1
v_call: TRBV5-4
cdr3_aa: CASSFWDGEQFF
cdr3_nt: TGTGCCAGCAGCTTCTGGGACGGTGAGCAGTTCTTC

d_call: NA
clone_size: NA
j_call: TRBJ2-7
v_call: TRBV7-3
cdr3_aa: CASSLNGGGSYEQYF
cdr3_nt: TGTGCCAGCAGCTTAAACGGTGGCGGATCCTACGAGCAGTACTTC

d_call: TRBD2
clone_size: NA
j_call: TRBJ2-7
v_call: TRBV4-2
cdr3_aa: CASSQRFLAGTGEQYF
cdr3_nt: TGTGCCAGCAGCCAGAGGTTTCTAGCGGGAACGGGGGAGCAGTACTTC

d_call: TRBD1
clone_size: NA
j_call: TRBJ1-4
v_call: TRBV5-5
cdr3_aa: CASSFRPGGNEKLFF
cdr3_nt: TGTGCCAGCAGCTTTCGGCCAGGGGGGAATGAAAAACTGTTTTTT

d_call: NA
clone_size: NA
j_call: TRBJ2-3
v_call: TRBV28
cdr3_aa: CASSLTGAASTDTQYF
cdr3_nt: TGTGCCAGCAGTCTCACGGGAGCGGCTAGCACAGATACGCAGTATTTT

d_call: TRBD1
clone_size: NA
j_call: TRBJ2-4
v_call: TRBV6-6
cdr3_aa: CASSLLLGTARFYF
cdr3_nt: TGTGCCAGCAGTCTCCTTTTAGGGACAGCTCGATTTTACTTC

d_call: TRBD2
clone_size: NA
j_call: TRBJ2-5
v_call: TRBV30
cdr3_aa: CAWSTSVRREPQYF
cdr3_nt: TGTGCCTGGAGTACTAGCGTCAGAAGAGAACCCCAGTACTTC

d_call: NA
clone_size: NA
j_call: TRBJ2-1
v_call: TRBV9
cdr3_aa: CASSTRDGAYNEQFF
cdr3_nt: TGTGCCAGCAGCACCCGGGACGGGGCCTACAATGAGCAGTTCTTC

d_call: NA
clone_size: NA
j_call: TRBJ2-3
v_call: TRBV19
cdr3_aa: CASSYRNTDTQYF
cdr3_nt: TGTGCCAGTAGCTACAGGAACACAGATACGCAGTATTTT

d_call: NA
clone_size: NA
j_call: TRBJ1-2
v_call: TRBV30
cdr3_aa: CAWTGPEGNYGYTF
cdr3_nt: TGTGCCTGGACTGGACCGGAGGGGAACTATGGCTACACCTTC

d_call: TRBD2
clone_size: NA
j_call: TRBJ2-7
v_call: TRBV11-2
cdr3_aa: CASSLDWGLAGDPLHEQYF
cdr3_nt: TGTGCCAGCAGCTTAGATTGGGGACTAGCGGGAGACCCTTTACACGAGCAGTACTTC

d_call: NA
clone_size: once
j_call: TRBJ2-1
v_call: TRBV7-9
cdr3_aa: CASSLAGRGATGYEQFF
cdr3_nt: TGTGCCAGCAGCTTAGCGGGACGCGGGGCTACCGGGTATGAGCAGTTCTTC

d_call: NA
clone_size: NA
j_call: TRBJ2-7
v_call: TRBV7-8
cdr3_aa: CATSGGLTSYEQYF
cdr3_nt: TGTGCCACGTCAGGGGGGCTGACCTCCTACGAGCAGTACTTC

d_call: NA
clone_size: NA
j_call: TRBJ1-5
v_call: TRBV7-2
cdr3_aa: CASSLDRGNQPQHF
cdr3_nt: TGTGCCAGCAGCTTAGACAGGGGCAATCAGCCCCAGCATTTT

d_call: NA
clone_size: few
j_call: TRBJ1-6
v_call: TRBV7-9
cdr3_aa: CASSLGRGSNSPLHF
cdr3_nt: TGTGCCAGCAGCTTAGGCCGGGGTTCAAATTCACCCCTCCACTTT

d_call: NA
clone_size: few
j_call: TRBJ2-2
v_call: TRBV20-1
cdr3_aa: CSARSGELFF
cdr3_nt: TGCAGTGCTAGGTCGGGGGAGCTGTTTTTT

d_call: NA
clone_size: NA
j_call: TRBJ2-3
v_call: TRBV30
cdr3_aa: CAWTSGTDTQYF
cdr3_nt: TGTGCCTGGACTTCAGGCACAGATACGCAGTATTTT

d_call: TRBD1
clone_size: once
j_call: TRBJ1-2
v_call: TRBV19
cdr3_aa: CASSKGQALPNYGYTF
cdr3_nt: TGTGCCAGTAGTAAGGGACAGGCACTTCCCAACTATGGCTACACCTTC

d_call: NA
clone_size: NA
j_call: TRBJ1-5
v_call: TRBV4-1
cdr3_aa: CASSQDSHQPQHF
cdr3_nt: TGCGCCAGCAGCCAGGACAGCCATCAGCCCCAGCATTTT

d_call: NA
clone_size: NA
j_call: TRBJ1-1
v_call: TRBV13
cdr3_aa: CASSLGSADTEAFF
cdr3_nt: TGTGCCAGCAGCTTAGGGTCAGCTGACACTGAAGCTTTCTTT

d_call: NA
clone_size: NA
j_call: TRBJ1-1
v_call: TRBV6-5
cdr3_aa: CASSYPGGEAFF
cdr3_nt: TGTGCCAGCAGTTACCCCGGGGGGGAAGCTTTCTTT

d_call: NA
clone_size: NA
j_call: TRBJ2-2
v_call: TRBV5-5
cdr3_aa: CASSQHTGELFF
cdr3_nt: TGTGCCAGCAGCCAACACACCGGGGAGCTGTTTTTT

d_call: NA
clone_size: NA
j_call: TRBJ2-2
v_call: TRBV7-2
cdr3_aa: CASSLQGMNTGELFF
cdr3_nt: TGTGCCAGCAGCTTACAGGGGATGAACACCGGGGAGCTGTTTTTT

d_call: NA
clone_size: NA
j_call: TRBJ2-7
v_call: TRBV30
cdr3_aa: CAWGQGGNAEQYF
cdr3_nt: TGTGCCTGGGGGCAGGGGGGAAACGCCGAGCAGTACTTC

d_call: TRBD2
clone_size: NA
j_call: TRBJ2-5
v_call: TRBV10-3
cdr3_aa: CAISLSGTGETQYF
cdr3_nt: TGTGCCATCAGCCTTAGCGGGACGGGGGAGACCCAGTACTTC

d_call: NA
clone_size: NA
j_call: TRBJ2-7
v_call: TRBV11-1
cdr3_aa: CASSLMGRGIKDYEQYF
cdr3_nt: TGTGCCAGCAGCTTAATGGGAAGGGGGATAAAGGACTACGAGCAGTACTTC

d_call: TRBD1
clone_size: NA
j_call: TRBJ1-3
v_call: TRBV6-1
cdr3_aa: CASSADRGPGNTIYF
cdr3_nt: TGTGCCAGCAGTGCGGACAGGGGCCCTGGAAACACCATATATTTT

d_call: TRBD1
clone_size: NA
j_call: TRBJ1-1
v_call: TRBV27
cdr3_aa: CASSARGRVNTEAFF
cdr3_nt: TGTGCCAGCAGCGCAAGGGGGCGCGTGAACACTGAAGCTTTCTTT

d_call: NA
clone_size: NA
j_call: TRBJ2-2
v_call: TRBV6-1
cdr3_aa: CAGGGRNTGELFF
cdr3_nt: TGTGCCGGCGGAGGTAGGAACACCGGGGAGCTGTTTTTT

d_call: TRBD1
clone_size: NA
j_call: TRBJ2-7
v_call: TRBV13
cdr3_aa: CASSLGTGAGGAYEQYF
cdr3_nt: TGTGCCAGCAGCCTCGGGACAGGGGCTGGAGGGGCCTACGAGCAGTACTTC

d_call: TRBD2
clone_size: NA
j_call: TRBJ2-7
v_call: TRBV28
cdr3_aa: CASSPPGGSTYEQYF
cdr3_nt: TGTGCCAGCAGTCCCCCGGGGGGGTCAACCTACGAGCAGTACTTC

d_call: NA
clone_size: NA
j_call: TRBJ2-7
v_call: TRBV27
cdr3_aa: CASSYIAGSYEQYF
cdr3_nt: TGTGCCAGCAGTTATATAGCCGGCTCCTACGAGCAGTACTTC

d_call: NA
clone_size: NA
j_call: TRBJ2-7
v_call: TRBV18
cdr3_aa: CASSLTVPYEQYF
cdr3_nt: TGTGCCAGCTCCTTGACTGTGCCCTACGAGCAGTACTTC

d_call: NA
clone_size: NA
j_call: TRBJ2-1
v_call: TRBV5-1
cdr3_aa: CASSLRTGSMNEQFF
cdr3_nt: TGCGCCAGCAGCTTACGAACAGGGAGTATGAATGAGCAGTTCTTC

d_call: NA
clone_size: NA
j_call: TRBJ1-1
v_call: TRBV5-1
cdr3_aa: CASSLGTANTEAFF
cdr3_nt: TGCGCCAGCAGCTTAGGGACGGCAAACACTGAAGCTTTCTTT